This TCR beta chain was observed in a study of blood T cell repertoires in COVID-19. The repertoire was sequenced with immunoSEQ multiplex PCR; TCRdb's copy has only in-frame clones and lacks some. The sample contains approximately 220,000 clones, 90% of which appear only once. Germline V CDR1 and CDR2: LNHNV, YYDKDF (reference sequence). With 8 bases removed from V and 5 bases from J, the gap between germline ends came to 15 bases. The CDR3 is 13 residues long. Symptom resolution, clearance, or two negative PCRs marked the recovered donors of Cohort 3. The genes are TRBV15 and TRBJ1-1; D perhaps matches TRBD1 (6 bases). The receptor's source is a man under 40 who had recovered from COVID-19. The sample was PBMCs or T cells enriched from blood (not recorded which). The CDR3 DNA reads TGTGCCACCGAGAGGGGGTTCGGGACTGAAGCTTTCTTT. Encoded protein: CATERGFGTEAFF.